Below, 10 T cell receptor beta chains from the same sample are listed, as sequenced in a study of shared clonotypes between healthy human individuals (TCRdb year 2020). Library creation used the immunoSEQ multiplex PCR assay. TCRdb stores this immuneACCESS table with in-frame sequences only. Part of the clones is absent; in the studies checked, under half of the shortfall reflects unresolved V genes, and no reason is known for the rest. In this sample the table shows 730,000 or so clones, roughly 78% of which occur a single time. Jointly, the top ten make up approximately 1.8% of the sample. Sequences were obtained from memory CD4+ T cells sorted from blood. This sample's cell subset or site label indicates: CD45RA-negative fraction. The receptors derive from a woman between 25 and 40 years old in good health.

The chain recombines TRBV19 with TRBJ2-4; 8 bases agree with TRBD1. From germline, CDR1 is LNHDA and CDR2 SQIVND (reference sequence). V lost 6 bases to trimming and J lost 8 bases; unmatched junction nucleotides: 12. The CDR3 extends over 15 amino acids. CDR3 DNA sequence: TGTGCCAGTAGCCAAGGACAGGGAAGAGCAGACATTCAGTACTTC. Encoded protein: CASSQGQGRADIQYF.

This clone has just one count. The chain is built from TRBV6-5 and TRBJ1-1; D gene unclear. Trimming took off 5 bases at V and 7 bases at J, with 14 bases between the two ends. The CDR3 extends over 13 amino acids. Germline V gives CDR1 MNHEY, CDR2 SVGAGI. This CDR3 is CASSPSWRDEAFF. In DNA, the CDR3 is TGTGCCAGCAGTCCCAGTTGGAGGGATGAAGCTTTCTTT.

This chain connects TRBV10-1 to TRBJ1-5; maybe TRBD1 (5 bases). There are 19 residues in the CDR3. V was pared by 2 bases and J by 1 base, with 21 bases between. The germline gives CDR1 WNHNN, CDR2 SYGVQD (reference sequence). The CDR3 coding sequence is TGCGCCAGCAGTGAGGCTGTGTACAGGCGGGGTAGAAGCAATCAGCCCCAGCATTTT. It translates to CASSEAVYRRGRSNQPQHF.

The chain links TRBV20-1 to TRBJ1-2; D is unclear. The germline CDR1 and CDR2 sequences are DFQATT and SNEGSKA (reference sequence). The CDR3 extends over 11 amino acids. Trimming removed 5 bases from V and 8 bases from J, with 12 bases in between. The CDR3 loop reads CSAETHDGYTF. The CDR3 nucleotides are TGCAGTGCTGAGACTCACGACGGCTACACCTTC.

V usage is TRBV18 and J usage is TRBJ2-3; 7 bases match TRBD2. The V gene end was trimmed by 4 bases and the J gene end by 7 bases; junction bases not matched to a gene: 5. The length of the CDR3 is 13 residues. The germline gives CDR1 KGHSH, CDR2 LQKENI. The CDR3 nucleotides are TGTGCCAGCTCACATCTGGGGGGGAATACGCAGTATTTT. Translating gives CASSHLGGNTQYF.

The V call is TRBV29-1, the J call TRBJ2-7; TRBD1 aligns across 8 bases. This CDR3 has 13 residues. V gave up 3 bases and J gave up 7 bases; unmatched junction bases: 8. CDR1 SQVTM and CDR2 ANQGSEA come from the germline V gene. CDR3 sequence (DNA): TGCAGCGTTGAGGGTCAGGGGGCGTATGAGCAGTACTTC. Encoded protein: CSVEGQGAYEQYF.

The rearrangement links TRBV6-6 to TRBJ2-5; D assignment may be TRBD1 or TRBD2 (6 bases each). Deletions cut 0 bases from V and 7 bases from J, with 12 bases between. The germline CDR1 and CDR2 sequences are MNHNY and SVGAGI (reference sequence). CDR3 length equals 14 residues. The CDR3 region is CASSYSGGERTQYF. In nucleotides, the CDR3 is TGTGCCAGCAGTTACTCCGGGGGCGAAAGGACCCAGTACTTC.

In this sample, this clone turned up many times. V is TRBV10-3 and J is TRBJ2-7; TRBD2 might be the D (5 bases). This CDR3 has 14 amino acids. Per germline, CDR1 ENHRY and CDR2 SYGVKD. V was shortened by 0 bases and J by 6 bases, with 12 bases between the two germline ends. The CDR3 sequence is CAISESNVRGEQYF. CDR3 coding DNA: TGTGCCATCAGTGAGTCGAATGTCCGGGGCGAGCAGTACTTC.

This clone was picked up a small number of times. V is TRBV9 and J is TRBJ2-6; D unresolved. Germline CDR1 and CDR2: SGDLS and YYNGEE. CDR3 length: 17 amino acids. The V end was cut by 0 bases, the J end by 0 bases, with 10 bases between. CDR3 protein: CASSVGAGNSGANVLTF. The DNA of the CDR3 is TGTGCCAGCAGCGTAGGGGCAGGAAACTCTGGGGCCAACGTCCTGACTTTC.

Comment on this clone: Mismatch with germline at one junction end may stem from a read error. This chain links TRBV5-1 with TRBJ2-7; 7 nucleotides match TRBD1. Germline V lookup: CDR1 SGHRS, CDR2 YFSETQ. The CDR3 totals 15 residues. The CDR3 spells CASSLGDRDLTSSYF. CDR3 sequence (DNA): TGCGCCAGCAGCTTGGGAGACAGGGACCTTACGAGCAGTTATTTC.